The 19 T cell receptor beta chains below all came from one sample that was sequenced in a study of T cell responses to AZD1222 COVID-19 vaccine. The method was immunoSEQ multiplex PCR; TCRdb's version includes in-frame clones alone and lacks a portion of them. The sample includes around 120,000 clones, about 93% of them seen just once. Sequencing was performed on peripheral blood, taken 28 days after the second AZD1222 dose. The origin of the receptors is an adult who received the AZD1222 COVID-19 vaccine.

The V gene is TRBV18, the J gene TRBJ2-3; no clear D gene. CDR1 KGHSH and CDR2 LQKENI come from the germline V gene. This CDR3 has 13 amino acids. Trimming removed 3 bases at V and 4 bases at J, with 8 bases between. DNA of the CDR3: TGTGCCAGCTCACCGCCTGGACCAGATACGCAGTATTTT. This gives the protein CASSPPGPDTQYF.

This CDR3 reads CASSEGKPYEQYF. The DNA for the CDR3 is TGTGCCAGCAGTGAAGGGAAACCCTACGAGCAGTACTTC. The chain joins TRBV6-1 to TRBJ2-7; the D is unclear. The CDR3 has 13 residues. With 1 base removed from V and 2 bases from J, the gap between germline ends came to 6 bases. The germline gives CDR1 MNHNS, CDR2 SASEGT.

The chain combines TRBV13 with TRBJ2-3; 8 bases align to TRBD2. The V and J ends lost 0 bases and 7 bases, in that order; junction bases with no gene match: 6. The CDR3 has 15 amino acids. Looked up from germline, CDR1 is PRHDT and CDR2 is FYEKMQ (reference sequence). The CDR3 region is CASSLGLAATHTQYF. In nucleotides, the CDR3 is TGTGCCAGCAGCTTAGGACTAGCGGCCACCCATACGCAGTATTTT.

This chain links TRBV7-2 with TRBJ2-7; 8 nucleotides agree with TRBD1. V dropped 5 bases and J dropped 1; count of bases not matched to a gene: 4. The CDR3 contains 14 residues. Germline lookup yields CDR1 SGHTA and CDR2 FQGNSA. The CDR3 is CASSTGQGSYEQYF. CDR3 DNA: TGTGCCAGCAGCACTGGACAGGGTTCCTACGAGCAGTACTTC.

V gene TRBV6-1 combines with J gene TRBJ1-5, with D hard to call. V was shortened by 4 bases and J by 0 bases, with 13 bases between the two germline ends. CDR1 is MNHNS and CDR2 is SASEGT in the germline V gene. This CDR3 has 16 residues. CDR3 in amino acids: CASSVWFEYSNQPQHF. Here the CDR3 DNA reads TGTGCCAGCAGTGTGTGGTTCGAGTATAGCAATCAGCCCCAGCATTTT.

The chain recombines TRBV7-9 with TRBJ2-3, with 8 positions matching TRBD2. Germline V gives CDR1 SEHNR, CDR2 FQNEAQ (reference sequence). CDR3 size: 15 residues. The V gene end was trimmed by 6 bases and the J gene end by 5 bases; junction bases not matched to a gene: 10. The chain's CDR3 is CASRIGLAFGDTQYF. The DNA of the CDR3 is TGTGCCAGCAGAATCGGACTAGCATTTGGAGATACGCAGTATTTT. The full variable domain, completed using reference TRBV7-9 and TRBJ2-3, is DTGVSQNPRHKITKRGQNVTFRCDPISEHNRLYWYRQTLGQGPEFLTYFQNEAQLEKSRLLSDRFSAERPKGSFSTLEIQRTEQGDSAMYLCASRIGLAFGDTQYFGPGTRLTVL.

The V call is TRBV7-8, the J call TRBJ1-1; D gene unclear. Germline V gene data show CDR1 as SGHVS and CDR2 as FQNEAQ. V was pared by 5 bases and J by 2 bases, with 15 bases between. The CDR3 contains 15 residues. The CDR3 region has the DNA TGTGCCAGCAGCATAAGGAGCGTGGGTAACACTGAAGCTTTCTTT. Protein sequence: CASSIRSVGNTEAFF.

The chain joins TRBV9 to TRBJ2-7, with 7 bases lining up with TRBD1. V trimming: 0 bases; J trimming: 5 bases; junction bases outside the gene matches: 11. Germline V gene lookup returns CDR1 SGDLS and CDR2 YYNGEE. The CDR3 has 16 amino acids. This CDR3 reads CASSVGVGGIGNEQYF. CDR3 DNA sequence: TGTGCCAGCAGCGTAGGGGTAGGGGGCATCGGCAACGAGCAGTACTTC.

The gene calls are TRBV7-2 and TRBJ2-1; 9 nucleotides line up with TRBD2. The CDR3 is 15 amino acids. The V gene's germline CDR1 is SGHTA and CDR2 FQGNSA. Trimming removed 1 base from V and 8 bases from J; junction bases left unmatched: 6. The CDR3 nucleotides read TGTGCCAGCAGCTTAGTCGGGACTAGCAACGATGAGCAGTTCTTC. Encoded protein: CASSLVGTSNDEQFF.

V gene TRBV30 combines with J gene TRBJ2-7; 12 positions agree with TRBD2. After removal of 2 bases from V and 2 bases from J, the junction contained 1 base not matched to a gene. Germline CDR1 and CDR2: GTSNPN and SVGIG (reference sequence). This CDR3 has 14 residues. CDR3 sequence (DNA): TGTGCCTGGAGTTCTAGCGGGAGGGCCTACGAGCAGTACTTC. It specifies CAWSSSGRAYEQYF.

The chain employs TRBV6-5 and TRBJ1-1, with a tentative D call TRBD1 (5 bases). CDR1 is MNHEY, CDR2 SVGAGI, per germline. The CDR3 runs to 14 residues. V was pared by 2 bases and J by 5 bases, with 12 bases between. CDR3 bases: TGTGCCAGCAGTTACGATGGGGGGAAGACTGAAGCTTTCTTT. Its protein product is CASSYDGGKTEAFF.

This clone was counted a few times. This chain uses TRBV6-5 with TRBJ1-3; D call uncertain. The CDR3 loop spans 15 amino acids. V shed 2 bases and J shed 0 bases, with 8 bases lying between them. Germline values: CDR1 MNHEY, CDR2 SVGAGI. For the CDR3, the DNA is TGTGCCAGCAGTTACGGCGGATCCTCTGGAAACACCATATATTTT. Encoded protein: CASSYGGSSGNTIYF.

This clone was seen only once. The CDR3 loop reads CASSSHATSGGISQFF. The CDR3 DNA is TGTGCCAGCAGTTCACATGCGACTAGCGGGGGCATTTCACAATTCTTC. V and J are TRBV28 and TRBJ2-1, with 12 bases aligning to TRBD2. With V trimmed by 4 bases and J by 16 bases, 17 bases remained unmatched. Germline V gene lookup returns CDR1 MDHEN and CDR2 SYDVKM. The length of the CDR3 is 16 residues.

V is TRBV9 and J is TRBJ2-5; unclear D gene. CDR3 length: 13 residues. Trimming pared 0 bases from V and 1 base from J, leaving 4 bases between. Per germline, CDR1 SGDLS and CDR2 YYNGEE. Here the CDR3 DNA reads TGTGCCAGCAGCGTAGGGTTCCAAGAGACCCAGTACTTC. Protein: CASSVGFQETQYF.

The J gene is TRBJ1-1, the V gene TRBV3-1 (or the pseudogene TRBV3-2); D gene ambiguous. The CDR3 spans 16 residues. Germline CDR1 reads LGHDT; CDR2 reads YNNKEL (reference sequence). Deletions cut 4 bases from V and 0 bases from J, with 15 bases between. CDR3 in DNA: TGTGCCAGCAGCCCAAGGTTCGGGCGCATGAACACTGAAGCTTTCTTT. Translating it yields CASSPRFGRMNTEAFF.

This clone was counted once. The junction shows a germline mismatch at one end, possibly a read error. The chain joins TRBV4-1 to TRBJ1-1; the D gene is possibly TRBD1 (5 bases). This CDR3 comprises 13 residues. Germline V CDR1 and CDR2: MGHRA, YSYEKL. The CDR3 is CASSQNLEQEQVF. CDR3 coding DNA: TGCGCCAGCAGCCAGAACTTGGAACAGGAGCAAGTCTTT.

V and J are TRBV7-2 and TRBJ2-3; possible D gene TRBD2, 6 bases. The CDR3 length is 15 residues. V lost 2 bases, J lost 1 base, and 10 bases lay in between. Germline V gene lookup returns CDR1 SGHTA and CDR2 FQGNSA. CDR3 protein: CASSLQGGGTDTQYF. CDR3 nucleotide sequence: TGTGCCAGCAGCTTACAAGGCGGGGGCACAGATACGCAGTATTTT.

The genes are TRBV5-8 and TRBJ2-7; D is possibly TRBD1 (5 bases). V shed 5 bases and J shed 1 base, with 13 bases lying between them. The germline V gene encodes CDR1 SGHTS and CDR2 YDEGEE. CDR3 length equals 14 residues. The CDR3 loop is CASSYTGTSYEQYF. Written as DNA, the CDR3 is TGTGCCAGCAGTTACACAGGAACTTCCTACGAGCAGTACTTC.

V is TRBV9 and J is TRBJ2-7, with D possibly matching TRBD2 (6 bases). The CDR3 has 11 amino acids. Germline CDR1 reads SGDLS; CDR2 reads YYNGEE. CDR3 sequence (DNA): TGTGCTTCTGGGGCGGGATACGAGCAGTACTTC. Its translation is CASGAGYEQYF.